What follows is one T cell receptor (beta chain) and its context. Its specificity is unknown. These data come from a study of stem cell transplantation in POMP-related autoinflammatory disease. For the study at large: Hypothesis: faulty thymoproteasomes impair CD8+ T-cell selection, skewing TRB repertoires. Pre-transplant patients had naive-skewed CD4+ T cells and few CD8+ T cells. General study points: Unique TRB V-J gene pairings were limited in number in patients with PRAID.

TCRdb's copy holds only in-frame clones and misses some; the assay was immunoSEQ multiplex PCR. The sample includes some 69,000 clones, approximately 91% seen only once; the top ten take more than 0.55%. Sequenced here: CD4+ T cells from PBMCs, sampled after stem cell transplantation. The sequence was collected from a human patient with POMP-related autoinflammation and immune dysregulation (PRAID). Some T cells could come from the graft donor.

CDR3 sequence reads: CASTSGRSPLHF. In DNA form, the CDR3 reads TGTGCCAGCACCTCGGGGAGATCACCCCTCCACTTT. The chain uses TRBV12-3 or TRBV12-4 and TRBJ1-6; D ambiguous. This CDR3 has 12 residues. The germline V and J ends were trimmed by 7 bases and 10 bases, with 11 bases remaining between them.